Included here is one TCR beta chain sequence, with context. These data come from a study of T cell changes during pregnancy in multiple sclerosis. TCRdb's table, derived via immunoSEQ multiplex PCR, lists solely in-frame clones and lacks some. Of around 60,000 clones in the sample, more than 90% were seen once. Germline assignment: CDR1 MNHEY and CDR2 SMNVEV (reference sequence). The CDR3 covers 15 residues. V was pared by 2 bases and J by 2 bases, with 4 bases of the junction left unmatched. The sequencing here drew on peripheral blood, taken in the second trimester of pregnancy. This sequence joins TRBV27 and TRBJ2-3; 7 nucleotides align to TRBD1. The TCR was taken from a female donor with multiple sclerosis, enrolled in a pregnancy study. The CDR3 DNA is TGTGCCAGCAGTTTACGGGACAGCTACACAGATACGCAGTATTTT. Its protein product is CASSLRDSYTDTQYF.